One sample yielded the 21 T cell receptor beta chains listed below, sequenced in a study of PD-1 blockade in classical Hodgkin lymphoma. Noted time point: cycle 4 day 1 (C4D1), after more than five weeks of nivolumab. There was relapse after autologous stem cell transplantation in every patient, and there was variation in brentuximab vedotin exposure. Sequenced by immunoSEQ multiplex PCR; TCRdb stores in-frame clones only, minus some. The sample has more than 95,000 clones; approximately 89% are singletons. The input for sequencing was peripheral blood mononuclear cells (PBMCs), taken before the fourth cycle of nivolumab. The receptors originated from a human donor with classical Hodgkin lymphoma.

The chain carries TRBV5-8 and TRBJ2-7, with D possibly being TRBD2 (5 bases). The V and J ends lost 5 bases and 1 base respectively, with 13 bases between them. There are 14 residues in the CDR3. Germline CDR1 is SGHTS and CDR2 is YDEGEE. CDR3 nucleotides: TGTGCCAGCAGGCGGGCCGTACAGTCCTACGAGCAGTACTTC. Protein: CASRRAVQSYEQYF.

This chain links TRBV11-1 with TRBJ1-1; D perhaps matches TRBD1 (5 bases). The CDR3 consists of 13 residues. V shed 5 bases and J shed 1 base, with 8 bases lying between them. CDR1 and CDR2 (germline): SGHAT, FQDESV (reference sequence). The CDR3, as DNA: TGTGCCAGCAGCAAAGGACAGAACACTGAAGCTTTCTTT. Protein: CASSKGQNTEAFF.

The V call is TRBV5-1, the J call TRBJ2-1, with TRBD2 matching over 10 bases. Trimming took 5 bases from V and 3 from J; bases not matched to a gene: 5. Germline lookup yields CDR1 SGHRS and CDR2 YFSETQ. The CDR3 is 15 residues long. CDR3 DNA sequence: TGCGCCAGCAGTCCCGGGACTAGCGTCTACAATGAGCAGTTCTTC. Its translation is CASSPGTSVYNEQFF. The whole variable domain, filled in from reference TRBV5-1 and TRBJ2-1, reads KAGVTQTPRYLIKTRGQQVTLSCSPISGHRSVSWYQQTPGQGLQFLFEYFSETQRNKGNFPGRFSGRQFSNSRSEMNVSTLELGDSALYLCASSPGTSVYNEQFFGPGTRLTVL.

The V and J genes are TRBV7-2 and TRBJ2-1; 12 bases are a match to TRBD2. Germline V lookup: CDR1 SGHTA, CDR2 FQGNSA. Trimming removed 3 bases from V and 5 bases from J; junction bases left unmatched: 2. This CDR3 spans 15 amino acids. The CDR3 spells CASSLTSGSNNEQFF. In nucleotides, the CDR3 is TGTGCCAGCAGCTTGACTAGCGGGAGTAACAATGAGCAGTTCTTC.

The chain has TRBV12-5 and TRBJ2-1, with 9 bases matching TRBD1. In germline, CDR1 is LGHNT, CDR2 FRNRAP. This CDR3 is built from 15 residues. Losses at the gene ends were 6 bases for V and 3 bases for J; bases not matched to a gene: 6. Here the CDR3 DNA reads TGTGCTAGTGGAGATGACAGGGGGGTCTACAATGAGCAGTTCTTC. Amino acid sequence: CASGDDRGVYNEQFF.

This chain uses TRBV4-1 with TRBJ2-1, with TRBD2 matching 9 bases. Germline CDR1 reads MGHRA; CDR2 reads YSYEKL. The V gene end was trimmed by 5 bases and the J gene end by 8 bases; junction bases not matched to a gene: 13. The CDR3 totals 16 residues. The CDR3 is CASSGHSGRSSHEQFF. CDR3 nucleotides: TGCGCCAGCAGCGGCCATAGCGGGAGAAGTTCCCATGAGCAGTTCTTC.

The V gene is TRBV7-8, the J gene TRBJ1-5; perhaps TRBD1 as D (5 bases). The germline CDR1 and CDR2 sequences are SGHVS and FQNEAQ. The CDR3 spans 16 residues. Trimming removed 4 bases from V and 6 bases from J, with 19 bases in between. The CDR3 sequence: CASSYDSRTIVQPQHF. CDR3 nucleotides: TGTGCCAGCAGCTATGACAGTAGGACAATAGTTCAGCCCCAGCATTTT. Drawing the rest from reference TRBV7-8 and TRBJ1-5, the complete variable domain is GAGVSQSPRYKVAKRGQDVALRCDPISGHVSLFWYQQALGQGPEFLTYFQNEAQLDKSGLPSDRFFAERPEGSVSTLKIQRTQQEDSAVYLCASSYDSRTIVQPQHFGDGTRLSIL.

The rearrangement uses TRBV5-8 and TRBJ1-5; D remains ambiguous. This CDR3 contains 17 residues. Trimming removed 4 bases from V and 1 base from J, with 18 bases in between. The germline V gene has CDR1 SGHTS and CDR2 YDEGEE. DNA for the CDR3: TGTGCCAGCAGCCTCATGTATGCCGGGATCAGCAATCAGCCCCAGCATTTT. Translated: CASSLMYAGISNQPQHF.

For the CDR3, the DNA is TGTGCCAGCAGCCTACAGGGGGCAGGCACTGAAGCTTTCTTT. Translated: CASSLQGAGTEAFF. The chain uses TRBV6-1 and TRBJ1-1; 9 nucleotides line up with TRBD1. Unmatched junction bases numbered 6, after V lost 6 bases and J lost 4 bases. The V gene's germline CDR1 is MNHNS and CDR2 SASEGT. The CDR3 is made up of 14 amino acids.

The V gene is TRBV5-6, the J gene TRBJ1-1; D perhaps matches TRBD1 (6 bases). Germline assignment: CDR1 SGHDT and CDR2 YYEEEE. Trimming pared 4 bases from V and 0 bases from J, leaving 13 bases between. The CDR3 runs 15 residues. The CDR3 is CASSAKTGMNTEAFF. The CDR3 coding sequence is TGTGCCAGCAGCGCCAAGACAGGTATGAACACTGAAGCTTTCTTT.

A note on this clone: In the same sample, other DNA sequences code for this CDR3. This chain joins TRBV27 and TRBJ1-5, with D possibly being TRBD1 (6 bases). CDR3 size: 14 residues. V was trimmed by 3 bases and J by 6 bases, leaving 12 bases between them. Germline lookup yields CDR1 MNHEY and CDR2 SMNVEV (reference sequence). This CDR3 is CASSLSTGSQPQHF. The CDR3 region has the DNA TGTGCCAGCAGTTTGAGCACAGGGAGTCAGCCCCAGCATTTT.

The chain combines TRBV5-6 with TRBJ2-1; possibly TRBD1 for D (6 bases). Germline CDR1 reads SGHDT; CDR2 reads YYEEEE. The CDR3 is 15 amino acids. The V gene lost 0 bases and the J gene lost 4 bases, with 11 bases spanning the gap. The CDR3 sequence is CASSLGLGGYNEQFF. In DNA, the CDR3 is TGTGCCAGCAGCTTGGGCCTAGGGGGATACAATGAGCAGTTCTTC.

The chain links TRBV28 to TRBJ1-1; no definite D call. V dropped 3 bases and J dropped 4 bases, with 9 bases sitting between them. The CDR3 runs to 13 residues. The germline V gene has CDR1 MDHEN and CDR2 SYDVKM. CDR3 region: CASSLVSPTEAFF. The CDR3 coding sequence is TGTGCCAGCAGTTTGGTAAGCCCCACTGAAGCTTTCTTT.

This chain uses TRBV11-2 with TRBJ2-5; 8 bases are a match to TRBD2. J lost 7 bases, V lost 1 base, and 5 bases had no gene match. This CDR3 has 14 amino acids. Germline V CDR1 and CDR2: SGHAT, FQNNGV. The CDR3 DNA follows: TGTGCCAGCAGCTTAGTCCCAACTAGCGGGACCCAGTACTTC. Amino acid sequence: CASSLVPTSGTQYF. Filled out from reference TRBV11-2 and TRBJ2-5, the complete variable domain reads EAGVAQSPRYKIIEKRQSVAFWCNPISGHATLYWYQQILGQGPKLLIQFQNNGVVDDSQLPKDRFSAERLKGVDSTLKIQPAKLEDSAVYLCASSLVPTSGTQYFGPGTRLLVL.

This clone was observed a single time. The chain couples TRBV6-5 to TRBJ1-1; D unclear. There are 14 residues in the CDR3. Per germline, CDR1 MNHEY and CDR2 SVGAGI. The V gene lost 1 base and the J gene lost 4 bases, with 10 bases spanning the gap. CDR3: CASSYFPSGTEAFF. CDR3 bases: TGTGCCAGCAGTTACTTCCCTTCCGGCACTGAAGCTTTCTTT.

The CDR3 region has the DNA TGTGCCAGCACCTTAAAATTACTAGTCTACAATGAGCAGTTCTTC. Translating gives CASTLKLLVYNEQFF. The chain links TRBV21-1 to TRBJ2-1; TRBD2 is taken as the D call from the table, unchecked against the DNA. TRBV21-1 is flagged as a pseudogene. The CDR3 runs to 15 residues.

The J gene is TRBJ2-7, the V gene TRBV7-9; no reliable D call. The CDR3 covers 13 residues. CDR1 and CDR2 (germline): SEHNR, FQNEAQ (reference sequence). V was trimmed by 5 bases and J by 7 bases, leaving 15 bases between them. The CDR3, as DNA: TGTGCCAGCAGCCGCCCCGAGCTACAGGAGCAGTACTTC. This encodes CASSRPELQEQYF. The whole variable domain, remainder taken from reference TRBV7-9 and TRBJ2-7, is DTGVSQNPRHKITKRGQNVTFRCDPISEHNRLYWYRQTLGQGPEFLTYFQNEAQLEKSRLLSDRFSAERPKGSFSTLEIQRTEQGDSAMYLCASSRPELQEQYFGPGTRLTVT.

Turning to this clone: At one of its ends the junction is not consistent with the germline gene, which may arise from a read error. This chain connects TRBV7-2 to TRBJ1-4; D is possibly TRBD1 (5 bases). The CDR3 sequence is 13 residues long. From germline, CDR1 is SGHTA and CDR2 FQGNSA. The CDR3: CASSLSLGDGLEF. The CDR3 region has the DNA TGTGCCAGCAGCTTATCCCTTGGGGACGGACTAGAATTT.

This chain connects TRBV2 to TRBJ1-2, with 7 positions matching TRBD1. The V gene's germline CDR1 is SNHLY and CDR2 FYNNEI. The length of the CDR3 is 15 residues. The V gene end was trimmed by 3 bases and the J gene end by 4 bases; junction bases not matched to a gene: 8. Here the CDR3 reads CASSDGGQKIYGYTF. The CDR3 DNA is TGTGCCAGCAGTGACGGGGGACAGAAAATCTATGGCTACACCTTC.

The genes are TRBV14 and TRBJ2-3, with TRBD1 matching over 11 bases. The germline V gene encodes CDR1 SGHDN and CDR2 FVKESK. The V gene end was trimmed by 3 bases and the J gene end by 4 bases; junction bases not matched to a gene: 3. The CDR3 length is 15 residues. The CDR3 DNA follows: TGTGCCAGCAGCCACCGGACAGGGGGCGCAGATACGCAGTATTTT. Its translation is CASSHRTGGADTQYF. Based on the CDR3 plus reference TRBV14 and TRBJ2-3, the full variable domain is EAGVTQFPSHSVIEKGQTVTLRCDPISGHDNLYWYRRVMGKEIKFLLHFVKESKQDESGMPNNRFLAERTGGTYSTLKVQPAELEDSGVYFCASSHRTGGADTQYFGPGTRLTVL.

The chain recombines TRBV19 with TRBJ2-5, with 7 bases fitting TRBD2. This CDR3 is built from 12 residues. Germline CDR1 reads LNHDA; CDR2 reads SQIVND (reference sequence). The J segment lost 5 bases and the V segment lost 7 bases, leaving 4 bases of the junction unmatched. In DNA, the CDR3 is TGTGCCAGTAAGCAGGGAGGGGAGACCCAGTACTTC. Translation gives CASKQGGETQYF.